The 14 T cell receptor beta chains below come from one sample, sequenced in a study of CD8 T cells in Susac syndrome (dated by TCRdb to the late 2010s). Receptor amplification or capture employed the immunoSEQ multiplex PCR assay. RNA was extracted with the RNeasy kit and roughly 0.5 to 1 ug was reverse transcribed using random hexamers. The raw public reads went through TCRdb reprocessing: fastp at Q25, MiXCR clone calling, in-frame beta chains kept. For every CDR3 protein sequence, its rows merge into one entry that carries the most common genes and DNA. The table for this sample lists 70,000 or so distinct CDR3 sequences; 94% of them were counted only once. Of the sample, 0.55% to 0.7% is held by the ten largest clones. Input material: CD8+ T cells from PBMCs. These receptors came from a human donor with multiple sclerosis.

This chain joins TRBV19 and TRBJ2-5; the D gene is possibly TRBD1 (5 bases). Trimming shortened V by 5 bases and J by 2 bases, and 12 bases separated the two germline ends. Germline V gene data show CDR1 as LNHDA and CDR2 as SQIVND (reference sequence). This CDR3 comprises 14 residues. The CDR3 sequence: CASSPRQIQETQYF. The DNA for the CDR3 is TGTGCCAGTAGTCCTCGACAGATTCAAGAGACCCAGTACTTC.

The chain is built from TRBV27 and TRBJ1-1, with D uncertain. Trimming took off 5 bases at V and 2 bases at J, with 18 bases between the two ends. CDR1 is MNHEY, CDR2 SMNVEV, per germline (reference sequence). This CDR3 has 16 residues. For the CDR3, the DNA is TGTGCCAGCAGTCTTTTGGCGAACACGGCTAACACTGAAGCTTTCTTT. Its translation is CASSLLANTANTEAFF.

DNA for the CDR3: TGTGCCAGCACCCCCGACGGGGAGTATCAGCCCCAGCATTTT. Its protein is CASTPDGEYQPQHF. The V call is TRBV5-6, the J call TRBJ1-5, with no clear D. This CDR3 has 14 amino acids. V shed 6 bases and J shed 5 bases, with 15 bases lying between them. Germline V lookup: CDR1 SGHDT, CDR2 YYEEEE.

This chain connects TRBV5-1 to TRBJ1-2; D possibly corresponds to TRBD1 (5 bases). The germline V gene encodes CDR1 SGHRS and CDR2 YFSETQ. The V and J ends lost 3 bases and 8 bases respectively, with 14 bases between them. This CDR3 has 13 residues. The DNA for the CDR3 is TGCGCCAGCAGCTACACCGGCAGGGAGGGCTACACCTTC. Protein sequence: CASSYTGREGYTF. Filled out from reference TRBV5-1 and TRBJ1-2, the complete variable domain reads KAGVTQTPRYLIKTRGQQVTLSCSPISGHRSVSWYQQTPGQGLQFLFEYFSETQRNKGNFPGRFSGRQFSNSRSEMNVSTLELGDSALYLCASSYTGREGYTFGSGTRLTVV.

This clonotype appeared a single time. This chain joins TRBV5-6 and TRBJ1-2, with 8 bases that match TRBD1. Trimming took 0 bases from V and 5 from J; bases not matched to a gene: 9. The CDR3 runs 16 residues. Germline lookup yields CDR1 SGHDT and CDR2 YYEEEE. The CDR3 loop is CASSLAGQGADYGYTF. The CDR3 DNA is TGTGCCAGCAGCTTGGCCGGTCAGGGGGCTGATTATGGCTACACCTTC.

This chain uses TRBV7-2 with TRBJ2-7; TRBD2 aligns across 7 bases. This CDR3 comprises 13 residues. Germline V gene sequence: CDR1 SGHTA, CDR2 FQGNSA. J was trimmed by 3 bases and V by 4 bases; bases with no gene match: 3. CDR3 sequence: CASSSGLDYEQYF. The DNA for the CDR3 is TGTGCCAGCAGCTCAGGACTAGACTACGAGCAGTACTTC.

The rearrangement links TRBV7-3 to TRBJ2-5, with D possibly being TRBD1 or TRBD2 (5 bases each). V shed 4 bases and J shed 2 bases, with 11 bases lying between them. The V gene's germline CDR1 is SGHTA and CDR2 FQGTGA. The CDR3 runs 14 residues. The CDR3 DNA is TGTGCCAGCAGCTCCGGGGACCAGCAAGAGACCCAGTACTTC. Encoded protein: CASSSGDQQETQYF.

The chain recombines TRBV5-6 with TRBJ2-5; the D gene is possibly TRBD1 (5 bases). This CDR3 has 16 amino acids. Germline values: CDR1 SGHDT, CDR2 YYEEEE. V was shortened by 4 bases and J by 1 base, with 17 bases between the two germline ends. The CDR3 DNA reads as TGTGCCAGCAGCCTTCAGGGTTGGGCCTTCCAAGAGACCCAGTACTTC. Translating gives CASSLQGWAFQETQYF.

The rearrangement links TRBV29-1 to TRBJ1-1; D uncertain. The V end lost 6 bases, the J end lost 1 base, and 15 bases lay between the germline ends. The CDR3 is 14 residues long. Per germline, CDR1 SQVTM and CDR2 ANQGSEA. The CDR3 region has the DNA TGCAGCGTACACGAGGGCCTTCCGAACACTGAAGCTTTCTTT. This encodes CSVHEGLPNTEAFF.

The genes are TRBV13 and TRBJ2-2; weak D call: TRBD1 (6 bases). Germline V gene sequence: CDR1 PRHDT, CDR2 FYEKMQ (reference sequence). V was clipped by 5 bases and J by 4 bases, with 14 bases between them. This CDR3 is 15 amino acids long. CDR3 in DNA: TGTGCCAGCAGCGCCGACAGGACACCCACCGGGGAGCTGTTTTTT. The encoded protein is CASSADRTPTGELFF.

The CDR3 here is CASNLQTGELFF. CDR3 DNA sequence: TGTGCCAGCAACCTCCAGACCGGGGAGCTGTTTTTT. The V gene is TRBV12-3 or TRBV12-4, the J gene TRBJ2-2; D gene uncertain. Trimming pared 7 bases from V and 5 bases from J, leaving 8 bases between. The CDR3 runs 12 residues.

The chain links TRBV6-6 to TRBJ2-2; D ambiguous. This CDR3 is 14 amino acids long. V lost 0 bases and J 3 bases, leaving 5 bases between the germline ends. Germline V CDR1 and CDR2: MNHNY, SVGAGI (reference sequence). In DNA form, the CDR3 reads TGTGCCAGCAGTTACTCTTCCGACACCGGGGAGCTGTTTTTT. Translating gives CASSYSSDTGELFF.

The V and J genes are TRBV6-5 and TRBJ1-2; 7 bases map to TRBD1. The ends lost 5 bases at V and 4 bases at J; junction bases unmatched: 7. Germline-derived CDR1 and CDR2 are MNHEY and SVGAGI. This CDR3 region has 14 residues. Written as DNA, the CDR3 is TGTGCCAGCAGTGCAACAGGGGAAGCCTATGGCTACACCTTC. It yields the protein CASSATGEAYGYTF.

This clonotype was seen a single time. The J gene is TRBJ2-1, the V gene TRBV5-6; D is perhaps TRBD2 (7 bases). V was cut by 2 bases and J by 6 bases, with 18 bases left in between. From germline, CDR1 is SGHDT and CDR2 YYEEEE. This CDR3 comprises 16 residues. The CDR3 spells CASSFVGGGPSNEQFF. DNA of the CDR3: TGTGCCAGCAGCTTTGTAGGGGGGGGGCCGAGCAATGAGCAGTTCTTC.